Below, one T cell receptor beta chain is given with its context. What it binds is unknown. The data were obtained in a study of T-cell memory formation after mild COVID-19. Study-wide background: TCR clusters mostly belonged to single donors.

The germline V and J ends were trimmed by 4 bases and 1 base, with 4 bases remaining between them. In germline, CDR1 is MGHDK, CDR2 SYGVNS. CDR3 length: 12 amino acids. Libraries for TCRalpha and TCRbeta carried sample barcodes and unique molecular identifiers via 5'RACE. MiXCR, applied by TCRdb to the 5' RACE reads, yields one record per CDR3 protein. The sample records under 450,000 distinct CDR3 sequences, roughly 19% being singletons. Whole-study results and caveats: Mostly located in CM and EM were contracting CD4+ clones, with contracting CD8+ clones located in EMRA. The study detected some responding clones in pre-infection memory, suggesting cross-reactive memory joined.

Material: PBMCs or a T cell subset sorted from them (not recorded which). This sequence originates from a man younger than 30 who had mild COVID-19 (a few samples of this study predate the infection). Cell type and time point are not known. The chain links TRBV25-1 to TRBJ2-5, with no clear D. This CDR3 reads CASSVFQETQYF. The CDR3 DNA reads TGTGCCAGCAGTGTATTCCAAGAGACCCAGTACTTC.